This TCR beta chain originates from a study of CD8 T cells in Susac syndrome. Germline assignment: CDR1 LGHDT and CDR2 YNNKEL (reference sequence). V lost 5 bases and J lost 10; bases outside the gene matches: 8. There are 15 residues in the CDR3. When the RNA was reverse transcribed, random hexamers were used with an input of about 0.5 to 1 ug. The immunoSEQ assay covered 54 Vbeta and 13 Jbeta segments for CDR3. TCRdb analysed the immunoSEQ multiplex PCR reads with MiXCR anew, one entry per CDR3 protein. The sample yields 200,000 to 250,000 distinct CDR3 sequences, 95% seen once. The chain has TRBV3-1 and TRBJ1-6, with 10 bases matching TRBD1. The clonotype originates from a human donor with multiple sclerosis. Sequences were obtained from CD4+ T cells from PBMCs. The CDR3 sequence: CASSIRTGGRSPLHF. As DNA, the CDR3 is TGTGCCAGCAGCATCCGGACAGGGGGACGATCACCCCTCCACTTT.